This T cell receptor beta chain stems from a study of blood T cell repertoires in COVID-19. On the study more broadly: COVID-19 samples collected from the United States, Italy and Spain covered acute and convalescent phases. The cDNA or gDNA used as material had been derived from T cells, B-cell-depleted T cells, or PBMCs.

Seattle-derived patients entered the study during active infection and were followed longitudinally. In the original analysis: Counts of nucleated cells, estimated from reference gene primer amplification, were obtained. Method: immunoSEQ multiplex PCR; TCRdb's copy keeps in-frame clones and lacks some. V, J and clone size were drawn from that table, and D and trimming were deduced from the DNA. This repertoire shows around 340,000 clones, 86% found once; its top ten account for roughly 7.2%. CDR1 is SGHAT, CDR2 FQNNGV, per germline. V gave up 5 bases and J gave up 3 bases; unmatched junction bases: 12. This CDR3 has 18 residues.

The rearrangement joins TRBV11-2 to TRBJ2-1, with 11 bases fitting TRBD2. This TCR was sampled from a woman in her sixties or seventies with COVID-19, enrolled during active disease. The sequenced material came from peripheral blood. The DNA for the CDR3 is TGTGCCAGCAGCCTAACTAGCGGGGGCCTACTACTCTACAATGAGCAGTTCTTC. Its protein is CASSLTSGGLLLYNEQFF.